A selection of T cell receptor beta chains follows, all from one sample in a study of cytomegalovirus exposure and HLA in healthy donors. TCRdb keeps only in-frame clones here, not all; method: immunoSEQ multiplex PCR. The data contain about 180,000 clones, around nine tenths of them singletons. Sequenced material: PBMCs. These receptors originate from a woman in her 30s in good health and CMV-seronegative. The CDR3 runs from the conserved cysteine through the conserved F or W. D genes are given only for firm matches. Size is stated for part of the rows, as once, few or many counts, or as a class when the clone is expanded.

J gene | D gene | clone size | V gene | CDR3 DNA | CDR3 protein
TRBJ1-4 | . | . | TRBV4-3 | TGCGCCAGCAGCCCAGAGCCGGGGTATCTGGAAGAAAAACTGTTTTTT | CASSPEPGYLEEKLFF
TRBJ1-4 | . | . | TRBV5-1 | TGCGCCAGCAGCTTGGGTGACAGGGAAAAACTGTTTTTT | CASSLGDREKLFF
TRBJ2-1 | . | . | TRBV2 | TGTGCCAGCACCGAGATGTCCGGGACTCCGCAGTTCTTC | CASTEMSGTPQFF
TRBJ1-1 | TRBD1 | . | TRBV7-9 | TGTGCCAGCAGCCCAGAGACAGGGTTCGTCGCTGAAGCTTTCTTT | CASSPETGFVAEAFF
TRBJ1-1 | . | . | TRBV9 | TGTGCCAGCAGCGTCCAAGGGGAGGGCACTGAAGCTTTCTTT | CASSVQGEGTEAFF
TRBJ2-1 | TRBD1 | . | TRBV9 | TGTGCCAGCAGCCCAACAGGGGGGTCCTACAATGAGCAGTTCTTC | CASSPTGGSYNEQFF
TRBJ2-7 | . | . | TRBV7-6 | TGTGCCAGCAGCTTAGGACAGTTCTACGAGCAGTACTTC | CASSLGQFYEQYF
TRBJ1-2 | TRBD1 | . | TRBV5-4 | TGTGCCAGCAGGGCAACCGGGACAGGGCATGGCTACACCTTC | CASRATGTGHGYTF
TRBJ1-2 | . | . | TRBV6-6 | TGTGCCAGCAGTCGGGGAGACAGGAACTATGGCTACACCTTC | CASSRGDRNYGYTF
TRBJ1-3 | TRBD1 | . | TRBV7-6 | TGTGCCAGCAGCCCCCCGGGACAGCTTTTAGGAAACACCATATATTTT | CASSPPGQLLGNTIYF
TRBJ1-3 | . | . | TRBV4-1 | TGCGCCAGCAGCCAACCCCCGGGACATGAGGATTACTGGCCGAGCTCTGGAAACACCATATATTTT | CASSQPPGHEDYWPSSGNTIYF
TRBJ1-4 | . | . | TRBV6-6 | TGTGCCAGCAGATATGGTGCGTCAACTAATGAAAAACTGTTTTTT | CASRYGASTNEKLFF
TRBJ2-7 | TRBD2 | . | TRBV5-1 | TGCGCCAGCAGCAAAATTGGGCGCGGGGGAGGATCCTACGAGCAGTACTTC | CASSKIGRGGGSYEQYF
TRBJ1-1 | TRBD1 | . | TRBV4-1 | TGCGCCAGCAGCCAGCCGACAGGGGGCACTGAAGCTTTCTTT | CASSQPTGGTEAFF
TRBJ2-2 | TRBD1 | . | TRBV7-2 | TGTGCCAGCAGCCGCACAGGGACAGGGAAGAGAAACACCGGGGAGCTGTTTTTT | CASSRTGTGKRNTGELFF
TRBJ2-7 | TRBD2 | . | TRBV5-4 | TGTGCCAGCAGCTTGGAGTTGGGGGGGTCCTACGAGCAGTACTTC | CASSLELGGSYEQYF
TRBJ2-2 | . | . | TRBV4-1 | TGCGCCAGCAGCCAAGTTGGGGGGGGCCGACGGAAGGCCGGGGAGCTGTTTTTT | CASSQVGGGRRKAGELFF
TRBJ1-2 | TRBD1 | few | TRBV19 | TGTGCCAGTTGTCGGAAAGAGGGGGCAGACCCCTATGGCTACACCTTC | CASCRKEGADPYGYTF
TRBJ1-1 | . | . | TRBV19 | TGTGCCAGTACCTTAGCGGATTGGACTGAAGCTTTCTTT | CASTLADWTEAFF
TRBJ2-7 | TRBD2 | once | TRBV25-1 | TGTGCCAGCAGTAGGCAGGGAGGGTGGTACGAGCAGTACTTC | CASSRQGGWYEQYF
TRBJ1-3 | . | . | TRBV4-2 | TGTGCCAGCAGCCAAGGGCAGGCCAGCTCTGGAAACACCATATATTTT | CASSQGQASSGNTIYF
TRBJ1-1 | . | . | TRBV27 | TGTGCCAGCACGACGGGGGTGTTGGGTGAAGCTTTCTTT | CASTTGVLGEAFF
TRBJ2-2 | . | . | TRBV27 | TGTGCCAGCAGTTTCTCAGGGACCGGGGAGCTGTTTTTT | CASSFSGTGELFF
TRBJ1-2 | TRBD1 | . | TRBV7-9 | TGTGCCAGCAGCACAGGACAGGGCCCGGGGCATGGCTACACCTTC | CASSTGQGPGHGYTF
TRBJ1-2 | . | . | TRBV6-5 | TGTGCCAGCAGTTACTCATTGGAGGCTTACTATGGCTACACCTTC | CASSYSLEAYYGYTF
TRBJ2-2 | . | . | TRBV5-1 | TGCGCCAGCAGCTTGGTCCGTGGAGAACTAGCCGGGGAGCTGTTTTTT | CASSLVRGELAGELFF
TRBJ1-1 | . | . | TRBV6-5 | TGTGCCAGCAGTACCGGGGGGGGTCCTGAAGCTTTCTTT | CASSTGGGPEAFF
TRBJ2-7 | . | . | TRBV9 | TGTGCCAGCAGCGTAGCCGGGTTCTCCTACGAGCAGTACTTC | CASSVAGFSYEQYF
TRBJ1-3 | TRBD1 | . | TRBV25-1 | TGTGCCAGCACCGGACAGGGGTGGTACTCTGGAAACACCATATATTTT | CASTGQGWYSGNTIYF
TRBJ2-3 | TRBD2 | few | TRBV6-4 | TGTGCCAGCAGTGACTCGACTAGCGGGGGGGGCACAGATACGCAGTATTTT | CASSDSTSGGGTDTQYF
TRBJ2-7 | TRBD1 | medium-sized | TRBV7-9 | TGTGCCAGCAGCTTAGGGGACAGGGGGAGATACGAGCAGTACTTC | CASSLGDRGRYEQYF
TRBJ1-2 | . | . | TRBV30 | TGTGCCTGGAGTACGACAGACTATGGCTACACCTTC | CAWSTTDYGYTF
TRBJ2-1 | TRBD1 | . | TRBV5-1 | TGCGCCAGCAGCTCTCCGGGACAGGGAATCAATGAGCAGTTCTTC | CASSSPGQGINEQFF
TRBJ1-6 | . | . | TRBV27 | TGTGCCAGCAGTTTAGCCCCCGGGGGGTCGAATAATTCACCCCTCCACTTT | CASSLAPGGSNNSPLHF
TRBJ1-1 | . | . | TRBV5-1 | TGCGCCAGCAGCTTGGAGACACTGAACACTGAAGCTTTCTTT | CASSLETLNTEAFF
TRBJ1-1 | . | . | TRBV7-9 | TGTGCCAGCAGCCGCGGCCAGGGTTACACTGAAGCTTTCTTT | CASSRGQGYTEAFF
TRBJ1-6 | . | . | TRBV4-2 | TGTGCCAGCAGCCAAGAGGTTCAGGGGTCGAATTCACCCCTCCACTTT | CASSQEVQGSNSPLHF
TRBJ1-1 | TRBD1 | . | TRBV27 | TGTGCCAGCAGTTATGGGACAGGGGGGGCTGAAGCTTTCTTT | CASSYGTGGAEAFF
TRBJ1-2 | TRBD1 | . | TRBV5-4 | TGTGCCAGCAGCCGGACAGGGGGGGACTATGGCTACACCTTC | CASSRTGGDYGYTF
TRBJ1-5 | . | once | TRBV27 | TGTGCCAGCAGTTTATCTGGCGGGCAGCATAGCAATCAGCCCCAGCATTTT | CASSLSGGQHSNQPQHF
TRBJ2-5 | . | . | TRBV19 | TGTGCCAGTAGTGCGTTGGAGCGGAGATTGGAGACCCAGTACTTC | CASSALERRLETQYF
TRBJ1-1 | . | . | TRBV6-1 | TGTGCCAGCAGTGAATGGCGGGTTTTCATGAACACTGAAGCTTTCTTT | CASSEWRVFMNTEAFF
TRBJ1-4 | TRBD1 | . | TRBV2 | TGTGCCAGCAGTGATCCGGGACAGGGTGAAAAACTGTTTTTT | CASSDPGQGEKLFF
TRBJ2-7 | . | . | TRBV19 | TGTGCCAGTAGTTATCGGGGGTTGTCCTACGAGCAGTACTTC | CASSYRGLSYEQYF